This T cell receptor (beta chain) was sequenced during a study of shared clonotypes between healthy human individuals. This CDR3 has 15 amino acids. V was trimmed by 0 bases and J by 8 bases, leaving 15 bases between them. Looked up from germline, CDR1 is SGDLS and CDR2 is YYNGEE. General study results and limits: Few donors restricted represented genetic and exposure-history diversity. Memory subsets generally showed lower estimated richness than naive subsets. Between a few donors, naive CD4 clonotypes were shared at a level of about 5%.

As concerns this clone: Its antigen is undetermined.

CD4+ cells were split into CD45RA+ naive and CD45RA-negative memory subsets. Profiling relied on immunoSEQ multiplex PCR, and the TCRdb table lists in-frame clones only, not all of them. Altogether around 2.1 million clones are present, about 94% being singletons, with the ten largest covering roughly 0.13%. Input material: naive CD4+ T cells sorted from blood. Subset in this sample: CD45RA+ positively selected. V usage is TRBV9 and J usage is TRBJ2-1; D gene unclear. This receptor was taken from a man between 18 and 29 years old in good health. The CDR3 sequence is CASSVEIALIDEQFF. The DNA for the CDR3 is TGTGCCAGCAGCGTAGAAATAGCCCTTATAGATGAGCAGTTCTTC.